This T cell receptor (beta chain) stems from a study of blood T cell repertoires in COVID-19. The overall study: In each case, the material was cDNA or gDNA derived from T cells, B-cell-depleted T cells, or PBMCs.

V lost 1 base, J lost 9 bases, and 8 bases lay in between. The CDR3 is made up of 12 amino acids. Looked up from germline, CDR1 is SGHRS and CDR2 is YFSETQ. In terms of age and location, participants ranged from about 18 to 95 years and lived in fewer than 30 US areas. Participant reports of clinical history set cohort assignment. TCRdb's copy holds only in-frame clones and misses some; the assay was immunoSEQ multiplex PCR. The sample includes about 400,000 clones, about 90% seen only once; the top ten take about 3%. The sequence was collected from a woman in her thirties who had recovered from COVID-19. The chain recombines TRBV5-1 with TRBJ1-5, with D unresolved. Sequenced: PBMCs or T cells enriched from blood (not recorded which). The CDR3 loop reads CASSLLYWPQHF. The CDR3 region has the DNA TGCGCCAGCAGCTTGTTGTATTGGCCCCAGCATTTT.